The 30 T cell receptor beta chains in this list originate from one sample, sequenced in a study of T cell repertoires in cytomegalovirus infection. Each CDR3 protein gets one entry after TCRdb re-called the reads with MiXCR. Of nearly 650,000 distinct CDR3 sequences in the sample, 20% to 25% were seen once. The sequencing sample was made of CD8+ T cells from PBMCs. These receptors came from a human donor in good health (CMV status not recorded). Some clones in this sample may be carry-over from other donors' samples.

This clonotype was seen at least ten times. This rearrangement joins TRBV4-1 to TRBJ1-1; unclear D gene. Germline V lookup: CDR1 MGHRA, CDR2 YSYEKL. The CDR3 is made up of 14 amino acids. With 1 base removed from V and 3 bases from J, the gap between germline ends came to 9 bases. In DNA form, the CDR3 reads TGCGCCAGCAGCCAAGGGGAAGCACACACTGAAGCTTTCTTT. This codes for CASSQGEAHTEAFF.

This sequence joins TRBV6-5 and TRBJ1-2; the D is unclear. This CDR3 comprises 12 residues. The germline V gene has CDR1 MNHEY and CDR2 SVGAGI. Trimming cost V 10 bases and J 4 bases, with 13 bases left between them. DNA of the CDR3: TGTGCCACGTTCGGGTCAAGCTATGGCTACACCTTC. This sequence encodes CATFGSSYGYTF.

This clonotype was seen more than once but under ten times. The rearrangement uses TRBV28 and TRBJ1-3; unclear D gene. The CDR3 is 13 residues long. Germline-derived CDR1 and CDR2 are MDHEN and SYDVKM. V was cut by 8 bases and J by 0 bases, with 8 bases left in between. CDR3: CASEEVSGNTIYF. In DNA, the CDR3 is TGTGCCAGCGAGGAGGTCTCTGGAAACACCATATATTTT.

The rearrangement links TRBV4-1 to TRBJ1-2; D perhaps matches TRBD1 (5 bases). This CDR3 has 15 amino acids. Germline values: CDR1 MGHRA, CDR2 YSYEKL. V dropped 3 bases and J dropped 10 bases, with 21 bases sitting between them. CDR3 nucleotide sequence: TGCGCCAGCAGCCATACCGGACAACCAGCCAATGACTACACCTTC. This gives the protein CASSHTGQPANDYTF.

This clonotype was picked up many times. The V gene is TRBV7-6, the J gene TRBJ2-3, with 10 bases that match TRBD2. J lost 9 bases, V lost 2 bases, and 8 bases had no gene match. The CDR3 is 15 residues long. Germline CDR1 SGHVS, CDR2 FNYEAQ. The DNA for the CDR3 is TGTGCCAGCAGCTTAAGGGCTAGCGGGGGAAAAACGCAGTATTTT. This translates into CASSLRASGGKTQYF.

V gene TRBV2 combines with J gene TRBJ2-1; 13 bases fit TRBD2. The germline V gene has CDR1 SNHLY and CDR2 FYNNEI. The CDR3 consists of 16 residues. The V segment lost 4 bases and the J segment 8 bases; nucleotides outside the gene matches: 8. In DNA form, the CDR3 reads TGTGCCAGCAGTGCCTTTACTAGCGGGGGGGCTTATGAGCAGTTCTTC. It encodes CASSAFTSGGAYEQFF.

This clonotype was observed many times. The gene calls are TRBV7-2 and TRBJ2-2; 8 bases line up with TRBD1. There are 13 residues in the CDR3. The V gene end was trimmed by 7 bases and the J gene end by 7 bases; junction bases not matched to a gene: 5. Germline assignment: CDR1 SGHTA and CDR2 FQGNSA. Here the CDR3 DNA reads TGTGCCAGCACCCAGGGGGCAGACGGGGAGCTGTTTTTT. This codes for CASTQGADGELFF.

The CDR3 sequence: CASSLPPGQLNEKLFF. For the CDR3, the DNA is TGTGCCAGCAGCTTACCTCCGGGACAGCTTAATGAAAAACTGTTTTTT. The chain couples TRBV7-8 to TRBJ1-4; 7 nucleotides align to TRBD1. The length of the CDR3 is 16 residues. V trimming: 2 bases; J trimming: 4 bases; junction bases outside the gene matches: 7. CDR1 and CDR2 (germline): SGHVS, FQNEAQ.

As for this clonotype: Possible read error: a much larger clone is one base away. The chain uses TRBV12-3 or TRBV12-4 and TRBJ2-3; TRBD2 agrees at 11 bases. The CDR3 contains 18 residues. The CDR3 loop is CASSFVTSGGLSTDTQNF. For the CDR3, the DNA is TGTGCCAGCAGTTTTGTTACTAGCGGGGGCCTAAGCACAGATACGCAGAATTTT.

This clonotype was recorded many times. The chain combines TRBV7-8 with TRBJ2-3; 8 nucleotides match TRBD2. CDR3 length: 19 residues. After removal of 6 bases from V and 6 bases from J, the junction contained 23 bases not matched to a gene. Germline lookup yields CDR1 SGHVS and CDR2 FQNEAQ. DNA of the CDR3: TGTGCCAGCAGAGAAGCTGAGAGGAAGCGGGGGCCCGGGGGTGATACGCAGTATTTT. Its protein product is CASREAERKRGPGGDTQYF.

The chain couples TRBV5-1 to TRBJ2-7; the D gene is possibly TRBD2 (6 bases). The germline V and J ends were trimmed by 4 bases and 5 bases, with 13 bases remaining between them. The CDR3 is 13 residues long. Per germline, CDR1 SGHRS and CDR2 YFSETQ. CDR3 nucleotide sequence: TGCGCCAGCAGCCCGGCCGGGGGAAACGAGCAGTACGTC. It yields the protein CASSPAGGNEQYV.

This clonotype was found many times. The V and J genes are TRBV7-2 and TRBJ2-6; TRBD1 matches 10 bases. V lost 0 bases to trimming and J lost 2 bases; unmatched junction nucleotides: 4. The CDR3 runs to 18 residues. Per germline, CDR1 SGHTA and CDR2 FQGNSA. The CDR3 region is CASSLAGQGIAGANVLTF. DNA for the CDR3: TGTGCCAGCAGCTTAGCGGGACAGGGGATCGCTGGGGCCAACGTCCTGACTTTC. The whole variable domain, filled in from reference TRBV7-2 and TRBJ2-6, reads GAGVSQSPSNKVTEKGKDVELRCDPISGHTALYWYRQSLGQGLEFLIYFQGNSAPDKSGLPSDRFSAERTGGSVSTLTIQRTQQEDSAVYLCASSLAGQGIAGANVLTFGAGSRLTVL.

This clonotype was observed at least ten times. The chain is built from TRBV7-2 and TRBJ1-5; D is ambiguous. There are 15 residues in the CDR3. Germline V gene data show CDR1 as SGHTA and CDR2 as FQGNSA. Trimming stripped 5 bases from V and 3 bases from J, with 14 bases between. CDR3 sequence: CASSPSGLINQPQHF. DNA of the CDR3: TGTGCCAGCAGCCCAAGCGGACTGATCAATCAGCCCCAGCATTTT. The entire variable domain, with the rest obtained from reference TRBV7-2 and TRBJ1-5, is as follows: GAGVSQSPSNKVTEKGKDVELRCDPISGHTALYWYRQSLGQGLEFLIYFQGNSAPDKSGLPSDRFSAERTGGSVSTLTIQRTQQEDSAVYLCASSPSGLINQPQHFGDGTRLSIL.

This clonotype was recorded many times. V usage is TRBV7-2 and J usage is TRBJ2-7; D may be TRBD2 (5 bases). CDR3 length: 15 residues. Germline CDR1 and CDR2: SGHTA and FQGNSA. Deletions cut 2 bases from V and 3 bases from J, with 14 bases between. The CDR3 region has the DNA TGTGCCAGCAGCTTAAACGGGGTAGCGCACTACGAGCAGTACTTC. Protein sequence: CASSLNGVAHYEQYF.

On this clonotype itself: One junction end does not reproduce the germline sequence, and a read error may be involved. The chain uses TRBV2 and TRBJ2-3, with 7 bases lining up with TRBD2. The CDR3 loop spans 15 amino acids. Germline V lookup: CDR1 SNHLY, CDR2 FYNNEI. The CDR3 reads CANSFRDYRTDTQYF. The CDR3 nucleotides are TGTGCCAACAGTTTCCGGGACTACCGCACAGATACGCAGTATTTT. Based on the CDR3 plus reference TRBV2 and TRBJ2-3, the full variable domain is EPEVTQTPSHQVTQMGQEVILRCVPISNHLYFYWYRQILGQKVEFLVSFYNNEISEKSEIFDDQFSVERPDGSNFTLKIRSTKLEDSAMYFCANSFRDYRTDTQYFGPGTRLTVL.

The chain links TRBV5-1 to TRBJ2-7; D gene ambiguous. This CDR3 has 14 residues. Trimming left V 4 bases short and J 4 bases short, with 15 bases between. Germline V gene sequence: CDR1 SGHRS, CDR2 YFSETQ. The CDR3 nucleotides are TGCGCCAGCAGCCCGGACGGACCATTGTACGAGCAGTACGTC. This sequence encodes CASSPDGPLYEQYV.

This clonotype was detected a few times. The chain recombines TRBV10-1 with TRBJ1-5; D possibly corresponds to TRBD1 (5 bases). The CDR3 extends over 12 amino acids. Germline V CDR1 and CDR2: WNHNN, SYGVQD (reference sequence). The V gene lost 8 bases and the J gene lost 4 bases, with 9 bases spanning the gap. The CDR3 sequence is CASGPGNQPQHF. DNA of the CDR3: TGCGCCAGCGGGCCAGGGAATCAGCCCCAGCATTTT.

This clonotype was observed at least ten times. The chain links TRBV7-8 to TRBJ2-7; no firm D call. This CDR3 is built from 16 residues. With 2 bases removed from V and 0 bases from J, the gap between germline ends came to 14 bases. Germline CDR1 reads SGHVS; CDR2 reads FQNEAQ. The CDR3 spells CASSLNEAKSSYEQYV. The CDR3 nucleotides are TGTGCCAGCAGCTTAAATGAGGCGAAAAGCTCCTACGAGCAGTACGTC.

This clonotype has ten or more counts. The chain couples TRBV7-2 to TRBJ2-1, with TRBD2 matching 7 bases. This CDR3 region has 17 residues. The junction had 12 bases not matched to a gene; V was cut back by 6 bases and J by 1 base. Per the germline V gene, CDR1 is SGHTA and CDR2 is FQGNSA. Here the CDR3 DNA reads TGTGCCAGCAGTTCCATTGGCGGGGGAGATTCCTACAATGAGCAGTTCTTC. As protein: CASSSIGGGDSYNEQFF.

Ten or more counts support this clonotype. This CDR3 reads CASSLTDRAADTQYF. The CDR3 bases are TGTGCCAGCAGTCTCACGGACAGGGCCGCGGATACGCAGTATTTT. The chain is built from TRBV28 and TRBJ2-3; TRBD1 matches at 8 bases. CDR1 MDHEN and CDR2 SYDVKM come from the germline V gene. The CDR3 consists of 15 residues. V trimming: 5 bases; J trimming: 6 bases; junction bases outside the gene matches: 10.

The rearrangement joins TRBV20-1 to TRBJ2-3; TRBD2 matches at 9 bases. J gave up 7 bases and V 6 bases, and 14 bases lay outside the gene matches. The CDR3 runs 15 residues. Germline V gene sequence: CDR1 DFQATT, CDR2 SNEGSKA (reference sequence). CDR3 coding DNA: TGCAGTGCCCCACCAGAGACTAGCGGATGGAATACGCAGTATTTT. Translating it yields CSAPPETSGWNTQYF.

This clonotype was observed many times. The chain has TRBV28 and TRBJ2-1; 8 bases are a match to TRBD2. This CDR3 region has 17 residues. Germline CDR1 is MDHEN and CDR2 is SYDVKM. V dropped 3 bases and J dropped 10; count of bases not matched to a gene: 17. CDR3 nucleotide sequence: TGTGCCAGCAGTTTTGGGGCGGGGGGACCCCGCGGAGGGGAGCAGTTCTTC. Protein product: CASSFGAGGPRGGEQFF.

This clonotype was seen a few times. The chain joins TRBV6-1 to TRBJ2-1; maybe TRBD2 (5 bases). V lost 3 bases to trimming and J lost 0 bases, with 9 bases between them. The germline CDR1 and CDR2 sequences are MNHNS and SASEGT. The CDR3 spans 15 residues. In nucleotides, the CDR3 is TGTGCCAGCAGTGAGGACTGGCGCTCCTACAATGAGCAGTTCTTC. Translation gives CASSEDWRSYNEQFF.

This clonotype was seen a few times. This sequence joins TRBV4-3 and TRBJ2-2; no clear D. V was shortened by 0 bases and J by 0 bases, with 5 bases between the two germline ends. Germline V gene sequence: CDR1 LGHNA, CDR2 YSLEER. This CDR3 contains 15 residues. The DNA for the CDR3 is TGCGCCAGCAGCCAAGAGTGGGCGAACACCGGGGAGCTGTTTTTT. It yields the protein CASSQEWANTGELFF.

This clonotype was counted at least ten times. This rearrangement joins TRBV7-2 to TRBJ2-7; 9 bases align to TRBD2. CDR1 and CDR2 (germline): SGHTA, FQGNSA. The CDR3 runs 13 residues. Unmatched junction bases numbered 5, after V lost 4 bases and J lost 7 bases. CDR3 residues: CASSSGLASEQYF. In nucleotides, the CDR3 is TGTGCCAGCAGCTCTGGACTAGCGAGTGAGCAGTACTTC.

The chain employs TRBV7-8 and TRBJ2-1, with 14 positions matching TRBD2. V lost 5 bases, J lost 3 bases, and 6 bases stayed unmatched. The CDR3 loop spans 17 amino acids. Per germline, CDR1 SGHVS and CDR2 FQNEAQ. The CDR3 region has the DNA TGTGCCAGCAGCCCGGGGACTAGCGGGGGACTCTACAATGAGCAGTTCTTC. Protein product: CASSPGTSGGLYNEQFF.

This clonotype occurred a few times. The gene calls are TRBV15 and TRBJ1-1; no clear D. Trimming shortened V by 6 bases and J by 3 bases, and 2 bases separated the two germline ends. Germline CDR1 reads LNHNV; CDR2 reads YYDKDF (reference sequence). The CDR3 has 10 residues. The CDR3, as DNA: TGTGCCACCAGATACACTGAAGCTTTCTTT. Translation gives CATRYTEAFF.

The CDR3 loop reads CASSPATDPYNEQFF. CDR3 nucleotide sequence: TGTGCCAGCAGCCCGGCGACAGACCCCTACAATGAGCAGTTCTTC. The chain uses TRBV28 and TRBJ2-1, with D possibly TRBD1 on 5 matching bases. CDR1 and CDR2 (germline): MDHEN, SYDVKM. Trimming removed 6 bases at V and 2 bases at J, with 14 bases between. The CDR3 runs 15 residues.

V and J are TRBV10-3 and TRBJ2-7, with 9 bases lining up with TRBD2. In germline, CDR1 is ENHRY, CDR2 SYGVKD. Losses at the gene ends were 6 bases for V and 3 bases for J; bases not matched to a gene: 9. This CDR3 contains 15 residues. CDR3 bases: TGTGCCATCAGGGAATCTAGCGGGGTAAACTACGAGCAGTACTTC. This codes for CAIRESSGVNYEQYF.

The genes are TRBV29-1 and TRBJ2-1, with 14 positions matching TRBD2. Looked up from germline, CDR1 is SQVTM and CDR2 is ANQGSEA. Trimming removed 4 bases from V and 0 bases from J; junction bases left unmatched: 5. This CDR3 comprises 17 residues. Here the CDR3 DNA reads TGCAGCGTTGTGGGACTAGCGGGGGCTCCCTCCTACAATGAGCAGTTCTTC. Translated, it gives CSVVGLAGAPSYNEQFF.